Listed below are T cell receptor beta chains from one sample, sequenced in a study of cytomegalovirus exposure and HLA in healthy donors. The protocol was immunoSEQ multiplex PCR, while the TCRdb copy is restricted to in-frame clones and leaves out a portion. The table records 95,000 to 150,000 clones, over 70% of them present only once. What was sequenced was PBMCs. All receptors derive from a female donor in good health and CMV-seropositive. CDR3s include the opening cysteine and the closing phenylalanine or tryptophan. A D gene is named only where the DNA matches it firmly. Clone size, where shown, is once, few, many, or a class for clones that have expanded.

CDR3nt: TGTGCCTGGAGTGCCAACAGGGGGAGTAAACTGTTTTTT; CDR3aa: CAWSANRGSKLFF; d_gene: TRBD1; v_gene: TRBV30; j_gene: TRBJ1-4; abundance: -
CDR3nt: TGTGCCTGGAGGAAGGAGTTCGCTTTCTTT; CDR3aa: CAWRKEFAFF; d_gene: -; v_gene: TRBV30; j_gene: TRBJ1-1; abundance: few
CDR3nt: TGCAGCGTCGGGAGGGGTAGCACAGATACGCAGTATTTT; CDR3aa: CSVGRGSTDTQYF; d_gene: TRBD2; v_gene: TRBV29-1; j_gene: TRBJ2-3; abundance: -
CDR3nt: TGTGCCAGCAGTGAACAGGTCGTAAGAGGCTACACCTTC; CDR3aa: CASSEQVVRGYTF; d_gene: -; v_gene: TRBV2; j_gene: TRBJ1-2; abundance: -
CDR3nt: TGTGCCAGCAGCGTTTCAGGGCCAGTTAGTGAAAAACTGTTTTTT; CDR3aa: CASSVSGPVSEKLFF; d_gene: -; v_gene: TRBV7-2; j_gene: TRBJ1-4; abundance: -
CDR3nt: TGTGCCAGCAGCCCAGGGGGTCAATCCTACGAGCAGTACTTC; CDR3aa: CASSPGGQSYEQYF; d_gene: TRBD1; v_gene: TRBV5-6; j_gene: TRBJ2-7; abundance: -
CDR3nt: TGTGCCAGCTCACCCAGGGATGGGGACAGAGCTTTCTTT; CDR3aa: CASSPRDGDRAFF; d_gene: TRBD1; v_gene: TRBV18; j_gene: TRBJ1-1; abundance: -
CDR3nt: TGTGCCAGCAGCTCCAGACTAGCGGGGGGGCAAGATACGCAGTATTTT; CDR3aa: CASSSRLAGGQDTQYF; d_gene: TRBD2; v_gene: TRBV11-3; j_gene: TRBJ2-3; abundance: -
CDR3nt: TGTGCCATCAGTGGGAGGGGTCAGGGAGTGGACGAGCAGTACTTC; CDR3aa: CAISGRGQGVDEQYF; d_gene: -; v_gene: TRBV10-3; j_gene: TRBJ2-7; abundance: -
CDR3nt: TGTGCCAGCAGTTTATTTGTTGGGAACCCCACGATCGGGACATTGAAAGCTGAAGCTTTCTTT; CDR3aa: CASSLFVGNPTIGTLKAEAFF; d_gene: -; v_gene: TRBV28; j_gene: TRBJ1-1; abundance: -
CDR3nt: TGTGCCAGCAGAATTGTCGACTCTCGAGGGGAAGCTTTCTTT; CDR3aa: CASRIVDSRGEAFF; d_gene: -; v_gene: TRBV2; j_gene: TRBJ1-1; abundance: few
CDR3nt: TGCGCCAGCAGCCAGCTAGCGGGGGGGCCCAACACCGGGGAGCTGTTTTTT; CDR3aa: CASSQLAGGPNTGELFF; d_gene: TRBD2; v_gene: TRBV4-1; j_gene: TRBJ2-2; abundance: -
CDR3nt: TGCGCCAGCAGCCGAGAGACAGGGGCTCGTAACTATGGCTACACCTTC; CDR3aa: CASSRETGARNYGYTF; d_gene: TRBD1; v_gene: TRBV4-3; j_gene: TRBJ1-2; abundance: -
CDR3nt: TGCGCCAGCAGCTTGGCCGGGCAAGGGCAGGGCCTCTACGAGCAGTACTTC; CDR3aa: CASSLAGQGQGLYEQYF; d_gene: -; v_gene: TRBV5-1; j_gene: TRBJ2-7; abundance: -
CDR3nt: TGTGCCAGCAGTCGGGACTTTTTATACAATGAGCAGTTCTTC; CDR3aa: CASSRDFLYNEQFF; d_gene: -; v_gene: TRBV2; j_gene: TRBJ2-1; abundance: few
CDR3nt: TGTGCCAGCAGTCCCTTTTCCGAGTATGGCTACACCTTC; CDR3aa: CASSPFSEYGYTF; d_gene: -; v_gene: TRBV28; j_gene: TRBJ1-2; abundance: -
CDR3nt: TGCGCCAGCAGCTCCCTAGCGCCCCAAGAGACCCAGTACTTC; CDR3aa: CASSSLAPQETQYF; d_gene: -; v_gene: TRBV5-1; j_gene: TRBJ2-5; abundance: -
CDR3nt: TGTGCCAGCTCACCACCTAGCGGGGGGTACAATGAGCAGTTCTTC; CDR3aa: CASSPPSGGYNEQFF; d_gene: TRBD2; v_gene: TRBV18; j_gene: TRBJ2-1; abundance: -
CDR3nt: TGTGCCAGCAGCCCGGGAGGACTGTACACAGATACGCAGTATTTT; CDR3aa: CASSPGGLYTDTQYF; d_gene: TRBD2; v_gene: TRBV7-3; j_gene: TRBJ2-3; abundance: few
CDR3nt: TGTGCCAGCAGCGTTGACAGCGAAAATTCACCCCTCCACTTT; CDR3aa: CASSVDSENSPLHF; d_gene: -; v_gene: TRBV7-9; j_gene: TRBJ1-6; abundance: -